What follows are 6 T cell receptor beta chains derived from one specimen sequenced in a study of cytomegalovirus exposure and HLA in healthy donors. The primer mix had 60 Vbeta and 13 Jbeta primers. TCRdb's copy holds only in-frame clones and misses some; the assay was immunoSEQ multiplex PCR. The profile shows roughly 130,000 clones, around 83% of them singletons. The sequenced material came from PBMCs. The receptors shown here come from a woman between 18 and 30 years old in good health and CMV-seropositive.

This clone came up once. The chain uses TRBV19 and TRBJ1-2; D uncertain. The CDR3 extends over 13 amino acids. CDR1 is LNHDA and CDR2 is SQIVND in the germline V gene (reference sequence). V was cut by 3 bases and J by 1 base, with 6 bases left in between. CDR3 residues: CASSITVNYGYTF. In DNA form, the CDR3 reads TGTGCCAGTAGTATCACAGTTAACTATGGCTACACCTTC.

The CDR3 region is CASSYRSSYNEQFF. DNA of the CDR3: TGTGCCAGCAGCTACAGAAGCTCCTACAATGAGCAGTTCTTC. The chain is built from TRBV13 and TRBJ2-1, with D hard to call. V shed 4 bases and J shed 0 bases, with 7 bases lying between them. CDR1 and CDR2 (germline): PRHDT, FYEKMQ (reference sequence). CDR3 length equals 14 residues.

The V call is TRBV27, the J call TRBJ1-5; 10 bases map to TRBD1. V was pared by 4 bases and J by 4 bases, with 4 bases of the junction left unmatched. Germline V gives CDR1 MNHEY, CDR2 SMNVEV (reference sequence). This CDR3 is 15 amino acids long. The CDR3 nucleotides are TGTGCCAGCAGTTCGATGGGACAGGGGAATCAGCCCCAGCATTTT. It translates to CASSSMGQGNQPQHF.

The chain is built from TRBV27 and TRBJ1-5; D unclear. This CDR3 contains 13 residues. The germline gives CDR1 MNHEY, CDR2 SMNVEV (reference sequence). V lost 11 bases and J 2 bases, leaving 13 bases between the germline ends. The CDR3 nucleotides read TGTGCCGCCGCGGGCAGCGGCAATCAGCCCCAGCATTTT. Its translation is CAAAGSGNQPQHF.

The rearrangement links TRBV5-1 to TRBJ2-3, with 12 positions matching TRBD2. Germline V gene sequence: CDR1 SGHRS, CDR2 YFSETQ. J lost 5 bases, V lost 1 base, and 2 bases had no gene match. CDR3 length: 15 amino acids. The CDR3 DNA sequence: TGCGCCAGCAGCTTGACTAGCGGGGGGTTAGATACGCAGTATTTT. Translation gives CASSLTSGGLDTQYF.

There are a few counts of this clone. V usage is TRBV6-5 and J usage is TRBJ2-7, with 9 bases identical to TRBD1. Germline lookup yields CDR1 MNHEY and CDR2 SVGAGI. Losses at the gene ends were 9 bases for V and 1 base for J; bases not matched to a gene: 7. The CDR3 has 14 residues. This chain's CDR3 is CASSPGQGSYEQYF. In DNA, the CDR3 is TGTGCCAGTAGTCCGGGACAGGGTTCCTACGAGCAGTACTTC.